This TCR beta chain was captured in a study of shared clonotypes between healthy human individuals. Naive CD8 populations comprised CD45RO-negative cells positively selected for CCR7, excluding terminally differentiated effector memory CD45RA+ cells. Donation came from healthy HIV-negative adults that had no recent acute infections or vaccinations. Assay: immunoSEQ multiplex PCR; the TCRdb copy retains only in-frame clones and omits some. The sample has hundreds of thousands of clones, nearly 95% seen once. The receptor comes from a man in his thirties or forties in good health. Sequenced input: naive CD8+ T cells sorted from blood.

CDR3 loop: CASSSYPGTGENEQFF. CDR3 in DNA: TGTGCCAGCAGCTCTTACCCAGGAACAGGGGAAAATGAGCAGTTCTTC. The genes are TRBV7-9 and TRBJ2-1; TRBD1 matches 7 bases. The CDR3 consists of 16 residues. Per the germline V gene, CDR1 is SEHNR and CDR2 is FQNEAQ (reference sequence). The J segment lost 7 bases and the V segment lost 4 bases, leaving 13 bases of the junction unmatched.